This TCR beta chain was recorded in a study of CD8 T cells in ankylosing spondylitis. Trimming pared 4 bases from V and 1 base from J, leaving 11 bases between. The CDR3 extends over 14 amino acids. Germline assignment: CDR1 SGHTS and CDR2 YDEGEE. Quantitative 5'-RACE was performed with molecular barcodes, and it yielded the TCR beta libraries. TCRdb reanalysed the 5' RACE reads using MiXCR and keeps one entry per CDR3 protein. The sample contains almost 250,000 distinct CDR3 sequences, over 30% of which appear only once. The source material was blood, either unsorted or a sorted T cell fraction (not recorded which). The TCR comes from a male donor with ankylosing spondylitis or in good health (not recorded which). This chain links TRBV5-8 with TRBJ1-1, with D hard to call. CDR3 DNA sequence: TGTGCCAGCAGCCCCGTGGAGCGGAACACTGAAGCTTTCTTT. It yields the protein CASSPVERNTEAFF.